This T cell receptor (beta chain) stems from a study of cytomegalovirus exposure and HLA in healthy donors listed by TCRdb under 2017. About the full investigation: According to an earlier analysis of 587 of the donors, about 179 million T cells yielded over 90 million unique TCR beta sequences and 276 Gb of sequence data. Rather than using new phenotypic data, the later analysis identified candidate immune exposures from TCR beta sequences and from how often those sequences occurred across donors. Among under 450 genotyped donors of the cohort, an average of 235,054 unique TCR beta nucleotide sequences were sequenced per donor, about a sixth of them non-productive. Roughly 5 DR-DQ haplotypes were handled as single units for association and clustering, since linkage in the cohort was strong. A later genetic analysis used genome-wide SNP genotypes for about three fifths of the 666 donors, treating that subset as a discovery cohort. A separate validation cohort of 100 to 150 different subjects was used in addition to the roughly 670-subject first cohort. A later analysis re-examined previously published TCR beta repertoires from several hundred donors and added high-resolution HLA genotyping to investigate patterns of TCR occurrence. Both class I and class II loci were covered by HLA typing, at four-digit resolution. The study aimed to test whether signatures of past pathogen exposure could be identified by cataloging public T cell receptors. The study profiled the T cell repertoires of about 640 subjects by immunosequencing and related them to cytomegalovirus serostatus. Donor age, sex, ethnicity and CMV serostatus were collected together with the repertoire data. An early release covering roughly 640 HLA-typed donors comprised approximately 290 gigabases of sequencing data and tens of millions of unique TCR sequences. An earlier analysis of roughly 600 of the donors used high-throughput TCR beta sequencing to judge whether each TCR beta V gene segment behaved as functional or pseudogenic. Every repertoire in the discovery cohort had been generated on one and the same sequencing platform. The genetic ancestry cluster associated with self-reported Caucasian donors included 81% of the approximately 410 genotyped donors. To predict cytomegalovirus infection status, the study combined high-throughput TCR immunosequencing, statistical association of individual TCRs with disease status, and machine learning. Typing coverage varied by locus: roughly 620-630 donors for A, B, C, DRB1 and DQB1; roughly 500 for DQA1; over 600 for DPA1; around 490 for DPB1. Paper-wide results and their limitations: Because counts were too low, 15 to 20 rarely observed V segments, including chromosome 9 orphons, were excluded from the earlier analysis of some 590 of the donors. It was suggested by the authors that the approach could potentially be generalized to other disease states and immunological phenotypes. Specific HLA alleles were associated with 15,000 to 20,000 TCR beta sequences at a false discovery rate of 0.05 in a later analysis. In a later analysis, HLA-associated TCR beta chains showed more clonal expansion and lower generation probabilities than non-associated chains that were equally common. Only TCR beta chains were sequenced in this cohort, and the absence of alpha or paired-chain data limited detectable features. The study listed 164 TCR beta chains as associated with cytomegalovirus. A further reported finding was that TCR beta sequences accurately predicted the HLA-A and HLA-B alleles for most subjects in the first cohort. While some public TCRs were present in many individuals, most TCR sequences turned up only very rarely across donors. Some IMGT-functional V segments, including TRBV6-2 and TRBV6-3, could not be distinguished by the 87-base-pair reads and were therefore excluded. In a later analysis, most CMV-associated TCR beta chains were found to appear HLA-restricted, with HLA associations seemingly driven largely by CMV exposure. A cluster of highly shared sequence variants was judged likely to represent a technical artifact of the sequencing pipeline. An association between a missense DCLRE1C variant and V-gene and J-gene trimming of TCR beta chains was found in a later genetic analysis and replicated in an independent cohort. A few of the identified cytomegalovirus-associated TCR beta chains were confirmed in vitro to be specific for cytomegalovirus antigens. Immune exposure information for the cohort was limited to CMV serostatus. Assigning TCR associations to individual alleles was difficult when HLA alleles, especially DR and DQ, strongly co-occurred. Several of the top co-occurrence clusters appeared to be linked to parvovirus B19, influenza, CMV and Epstein-Barr virus, according to a later analysis. Compared with the roughly 670-donor mean, donors in an Asian-associated ancestry cluster had fewer N-insertions in productive TCRs, according to a later genetic analysis. Correlated functional status among segregating V segments might be attributable to linkage disequilibrium, but an unknown experimental factor could not be ruled out. Presence/absence analyses assumed roughly uniform sequencing depth across donors, an assumption that may not hold. Because some donors lacked HLA typing at each locus, the association tests relied only on the typed subset. In a later analysis, TCR association rates were found to vary across HLA loci, with the most associated TCRs seen for DRB1 alleles and the fewest for HLA-C alleles. In an earlier analysis of some 500 of the donors, most TCR beta V segments were observed in productive rearrangements about 87% or about 30% of the time, broadly matching IMGT annotations. In both the original and validation cohorts, the classifier was reported to diagnose cytomegalovirus status with high specificity and sensitivity.

In total, just over 650 healthy bone marrow donors made up the cohort. At the time of sampling, every cohort member was nominally healthy, though immune exposures that went unrecorded were likely present. CMV serostatus was recorded as positive for almost 300 and negative for about 50% of the 666 cohort members, whereas no CMV serostatus was recorded for the donor in question. A peripheral blood sample was collected from each donor, and TCR beta sequencing was performed on peripheral blood mononuclear cells. Genomic DNA was extracted from the blood cell samples with the Qiagen DNeasy Blood Extraction Kit. V is trimmed back by 2 bases and J by 0 bases, and the junction contains 7 bases that no gene match accounts for. The germline V gene yields SGHTA for CDR1 and FQGTGA for CDR2. The CDR3 goes from the cysteine to the phenylalanine over 19 residues. Here the CDR3 DNA is all that survives: 57 bases in frame from base 1.

The library was prepared using the immunoSEQ multiplex PCR assay. The multiplex PCR relied on a mix of 60 forward primers for TCR Vbeta segments and 13 reverse primers for TCR Jbeta segments. Amplification of the CDR3 region of rearranged TCR beta genes was performed with a multiplex PCR assay on genomic DNA. The amplified TCR beta libraries were sequenced on the Illumina HiSeq System as 87-base-pair reads. Per the authors' processing: Across the 500 to 700 repertoires, a later analysis counted tens of millions of unique TCR beta chains, roughly 11 million of which were shared by at least two donors. Raw reads were error-corrected and collapsed into unique sequences by a nearest-neighbor algorithm in which closely related sequences were merged to remove PCR and sequencing errors. To assign V, D and J gene segments, CDR3 sequences were aligned to IMGT reference sequences. For a sequence to be retained, at least a six-nucleotide match to both a V gene segment and a J gene segment was required. A rearrangement was called productive if the CDR3 had no stop codons and remained in frame with V and J, and every other rearrangement was called non-productive. Following IMGT convention, CDR3 was defined as the stretch from the second conserved V-encoded cysteine up to the conserved J-encoded phenylalanine. The earlier analysis of about 590 of the donors excluded sequences that lacked an unambiguous match to a single V gene segment. An earlier analysis of a few hundred of the donors classified V segments as functional when productive rearrangements were above 56.7% and as segregating when the standard deviation between donors was above 5%. A statistical classification framework was built for diagnosing cytomegalovirus status from the catalog of TCR beta chain sequences. V and J gene assignment, in a later analysis, came from comparing TCR nucleotide sequences with IMGT/GENE-DB human TR gene sequences. Using the TCRdist pipeline, a later analysis assigned CDR3 sequences along with most-parsimonious VDJ recombination scenarios. In a later analysis, every TCR beta chain was defined by the combination of its CDR3 amino acid sequence and its V-gene family, and reads without a unique V-gene family were dropped. In a later analysis, around 650 highly shared, low-generation-probability nucleotide sequences were removed to address suspected cross-contamination and a sequencing artifact. In a later analysis, a clonal expansion index for each public chain was calculated from normalized within-repertoire ranks of inferred template counts. In a later analysis, generation probabilities were computed using a VDJ recombination model fitted to out-of-frame rearrangements, and the results were checked against IGoR. A later analysis scored TCR-TCR, TCR-HLA and TCR-CMV co-occurrence with hypergeometric tests, applying a repertoire-size bias correction to TCR pairs. In a later analysis, false discovery rates were estimated by permuting HLA or CMV assignments 20 times. A later analysis grouped co-occurring TCRs with DBSCAN, adding TCRdist sequence similarity when clustering within HLA-allele-positive subsets. For co-occurrence clustering, repertoires with fewer than 30,000 or more than 120,000 public chains were excluded, along with roughly 5 repertoires with anomalous nucleotide sharing. TCRdb took this table from immuneACCESS and kept in-frame rearrangements with V and J called. Such tables lack part of the clones; where checked against another copy, unresolved V genes explain under half of the gap, and the rest is unexplained. Clonal size and the V and J genes are those of that table, whereas D and trimming came from the DNA. The sample table contains fewer than 250,000 clones; only one count was recorded for around 85% of them. The ten biggest clones cover roughly 1.3% of the sample.

Notes on this clone: What this receptor recognizes is not known. No much larger clone exists at a distance of one base, and base qualities are not known.

The V and J genes are TRBV7-3 and TRBJ2-2, and TRBD2 aligns with 12 junction nucleotides. Sequenced input: PBMCs. The clonotype comes from a human donor in good health. The bases are TGTGCCAGCAGCTTATCTGCAGGACTAGCGGGAACGAACACCGGGGAGCTGTTTTTT. This is translated as CASSLSAGLAGTNTGELFF.